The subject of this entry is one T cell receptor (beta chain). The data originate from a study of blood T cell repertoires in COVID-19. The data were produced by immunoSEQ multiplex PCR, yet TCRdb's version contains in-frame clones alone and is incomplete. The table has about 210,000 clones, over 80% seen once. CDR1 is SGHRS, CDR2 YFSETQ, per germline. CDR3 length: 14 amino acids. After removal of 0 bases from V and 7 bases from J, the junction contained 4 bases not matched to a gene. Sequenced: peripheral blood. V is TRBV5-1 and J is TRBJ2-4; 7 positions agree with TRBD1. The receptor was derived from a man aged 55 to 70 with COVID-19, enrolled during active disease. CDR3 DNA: TGCGCCAGCAGCTTGGAGACAGGGTCGAACATTCAGTACTTC. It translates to CASSLETGSNIQYF. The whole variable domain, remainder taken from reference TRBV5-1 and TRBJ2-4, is KAGVTQTPRYLIKTRGQQVTLSCSPISGHRSVSWYQQTPGQGLQFLFEYFSETQRNKGNFPGRFSGRQFSNSRSEMNVSTLELGDSALYLCASSLETGSNIQYFGAGTRLSVL.